This T cell receptor (beta chain) was observed in a study of cytomegalovirus exposure and HLA in healthy donors. The PCR made use of 60 Vbeta and 13 Jbeta primers. Repertoires were generated with immunoSEQ multiplex PCR, while TCRdb's copy carries only in-frame clones and drops some. The data contain 200,000 or so clones, 82% of them singletons. Remarks on this clone: No antigen is known for it.

Study-level points and caveats: Earlier results showed most TCR beta V segments being productive about 87% or about 30% of the time.

The sample taken for sequencing was PBMCs. The receptor was isolated from a woman aged 40-49 years in good health and CMV-seronegative.

The CDR3 spells CASSVLAGSYEQYF. The CDR3 nucleotides read TGTGCCAGCAGCGTACTAGCAGGTTCCTACGAGCAGTACTTC. This chain links TRBV7-2 with TRBJ2-7, with D perhaps matching TRBD2 (6 bases). V shed 5 bases and J shed 1 base, with 12 bases lying between them. Germline V gene lookup returns CDR1 SGHTA and CDR2 FQGNSA. The CDR3 runs to 14 residues.